A selection of T cell receptor beta chains follows, all from one sample in a study of shared clonotypes between healthy human individuals. Assay used: immunoSEQ multiplex PCR; TCRdb lists only in-frame clones, some missing. Of roughly 2.1 million clones listed, around 93% are singletons. The sequenced sample was naive CD8+ T cells from PBMCs. The receptors here all came from a man aged 18 to 30 in good health. Some clones in this sample may be carry-over from other donors' samples. CDR3s include the opening cysteine and the closing phenylalanine or tryptophan. The order of the fields is J gene, clone size, V gene, D gene, CDR3 length, CDR3 DNA, CDR3 protein. The D gene is left open where the match is weak. Expanded clones get a size class; other rows say once, few or many, or leave the size out.

J: TRBJ1-3
size: .
V: TRBV7-8
D: .
length: 15
DNA: TGTGCCAGCAGCTTCCCAGAAGGAGTTGGAAACACCATATATTTT
CDR3: CASSFPEGVGNTIYF

J: TRBJ1-1
size: few
V: TRBV5-1
D: TRBD1
length: 15
DNA: TGCGCCAGCAGCTTGGACAGGGGGCCGATGACTGAAGCTTTCTTT
CDR3: CASSLDRGPMTEAFF

J: TRBJ1-2
size: .
V: TRBV28
D: .
length: 15
DNA: TGTGCCAGCAGGACCTACAGGGAGGGAGACTATGGCTACACCTTC
CDR3: CASRTYREGDYGYTF

J: TRBJ1-4
size: .
V: TRBV6-1
D: TRBD1
length: 15
DNA: TGTGCCAGCAGTGAGACGACAGGGTATAATGAAAAACTGTTTTTT
CDR3: CASSETTGYNEKLFF

J: TRBJ1-1
size: .
V: TRBV4-1
D: .
length: 18
DNA: TGCGCCAGCAGCCGGTCACTACTAGGACGGGCTGTGAACACTGAAGCTTTCTTT
CDR3: CASSRSLLGRAVNTEAFF

J: TRBJ2-3
size: .
V: TRBV27
D: .
length: 13
DNA: TGTGCCAGCAGTTTATTGGGTACAGATACGCAGTATTTT
CDR3: CASSLLGTDTQYF

J: TRBJ2-1
size: .
V: TRBV27
D: TRBD2
length: 16
DNA: TGTGCCAGCAGCCCGATTTTAGCGGGAGGATACAATGAGCAGTTCTTC
CDR3: CASSPILAGGYNEQFF

J: TRBJ1-5
size: .
V: TRBV9
D: .
length: 14
DNA: TGTGCCAGCAGCGTAGGGAGGGTAGGTCAGCCCCAGCATTTT
CDR3: CASSVGRVGQPQHF

J: TRBJ2-1
size: .
V: TRBV7-3
D: TRBD2
length: 16
DNA: TGTGCCAGCAGCTTAACCGGTCTAGCGGGAGGCTATGAGCAGTTCTTC
CDR3: CASSLTGLAGGYEQFF

J: TRBJ2-6
size: .
V: TRBV18
D: .
length: 15
DNA: TGTGCCAGCTCACAACTCCGCTCTGGGGCCAACGTCCTGACTTTC
CDR3: CASSQLRSGANVLTF

J: TRBJ1-1
size: .
V: TRBV7-9
D: TRBD1
length: 18
DNA: TGTGCCAGCAGCTTAGTTTTATACAGGGGAAGGGGGAACACTGAAGCTTTCTTT
CDR3: CASSLVLYRGRGNTEAFF

J: TRBJ2-7
size: .
V: TRBV27
D: .
length: 13
DNA: TGTGCCAGCAGCCAAGGAGTTACCTACGAGCAGTACTTC
CDR3: CASSQGVTYEQYF

J: TRBJ2-1
size: .
V: TRBV6-1
D: .
length: 16
DNA: TGTGCCAGCAGTGTGCTCGGGGCGGGATTAAACAATGAGCAGTTCTTC
CDR3: CASSVLGAGLNNEQFF

J: TRBJ2-1
size: .
V: TRBV30
D: .
length: 15
DNA: TGTGCCTGGAGTGTATTTGGGCGGTCCTACAATGAGCAGTTCTTC
CDR3: CAWSVFGRSYNEQFF

J: TRBJ1-5
size: .
V: TRBV7-6
D: .
length: 17
DNA: TGTGCCAGCAGCTCCAAGGACAGAACTCTGGGGAATCAGCCCCAGCATTTT
CDR3: CASSSKDRTLGNQPQHF

J: TRBJ2-7
size: .
V: TRBV5-1
D: .
length: 11
DNA: TGCGCCAGCAGGGACGGCTACGAGCAGTACTTC
CDR3: CASRDGYEQYF

J: TRBJ1-2
size: .
V: TRBV28
D: TRBD1
length: 14
DNA: TGTGCCAGCAGTTTATTGGACAGGGCCGACGGCTACACCTTC
CDR3: CASSLLDRADGYTF

J: TRBJ2-7
size: .
V: TRBV4-2
D: TRBD2
length: 16
DNA: TGTGCCAGCAGCCAAGAAACCGGACTAGCGTACTACGAGCAGTACTTC
CDR3: CASSQETGLAYYEQYF

J: TRBJ2-3
size: .
V: TRBV11-2
D: TRBD1
length: 16
DNA: TGTGCCAGCAGCCTAACTTACAGGGGGCCGGCAGATACGCAGTATTTT
CDR3: CASSLTYRGPADTQYF

J: TRBJ1-1
size: .
V: TRBV28
D: TRBD1
length: 14
DNA: TGTGCCAGCAGCCCTGATACAGGGGCCGCTGAAGCTTTCTTT
CDR3: CASSPDTGAAEAFF

J: TRBJ2-2
size: .
V: TRBV27
D: TRBD2
length: 16
DNA: TGTGCCAGCAGTTTCCGGCTAGCGGAAAACACCGGGGAGCTGTTTTTT
CDR3: CASSFRLAENTGELFF

J: TRBJ2-7
size: .
V: TRBV4-1
D: TRBD1
length: 14
DNA: TGCGCCAGCAGCCACCCGGGACAGGGTTCCGAGCAGTACTTC
CDR3: CASSHPGQGSEQYF

J: TRBJ2-7
size: few
V: TRBV7-9
D: TRBD2
length: 16
DNA: TGTGCCAGCAGCCCAGATAGCGGGAGGGGCTCCTACGAGCAGTACTTC
CDR3: CASSPDSGRGSYEQYF

J: TRBJ1-4
size: .
V: TRBV10-3
D: .
length: 15
DNA: TGTGCCATCAGTGAGTCCGGGGGGCTAAATGAAAAACTGTTTTTT
CDR3: CAISESGGLNEKLFF

J: TRBJ1-1
size: .
V: TRBV27
D: .
length: 13
DNA: TGTGCCAGCAGTCCAGCATGGAGCACTGAAGCTTTCTTT
CDR3: CASSPAWSTEAFF

J: TRBJ2-3
size: .
V: TRBV7-9
D: .
length: 15
DNA: TGTGCCAGCAGCCTCGCACGCGGCTACACAGATACGCAGTATTTT
CDR3: CASSLARGYTDTQYF

J: TRBJ2-7
size: .
V: TRBV5-4
D: .
length: 14
DNA: TGTGCCAGCAGCGGACTGGGGGAAGGCTACGAGCAGTACTTC
CDR3: CASSGLGEGYEQYF

J: TRBJ1-5
size: .
V: TRBV2
D: .
length: 16
DNA: TGTGCCAGCAGTTCACTGACGGGTTATAGCAATCAGCCCCAGCATTTT
CDR3: CASSSLTGYSNQPQHF

J: TRBJ2-7
size: .
V: TRBV28
D: TRBD1
length: 16
DNA: TGTGCCAGCAGTTTTATGGGACAGGGTTCGTGGTACGAGCAGTACTTC
CDR3: CASSFMGQGSWYEQYF

J: TRBJ2-7
size: .
V: TRBV7-9
D: TRBD2
length: 16
DNA: TGTGCCAGCAGCCCAAAGGGACTAGCGGGCTCCTACGAGCAGTACTTC
CDR3: CASSPKGLAGSYEQYF

J: TRBJ1-3
size: once
V: TRBV28
D: .
length: 15
DNA: TGTGCCAGCAGTTTAGAGAGGTCCTCTGGAAACACCATATATTTT
CDR3: CASSLERSSGNTIYF

J: TRBJ2-3
size: .
V: TRBV4-1
D: .
length: 17
DNA: TGCGCCAGCAGCCAAGTCCGTGGACTACCTAGCACAGATACGCAGTATTTT
CDR3: CASSQVRGLPSTDTQYF

J: TRBJ2-7
size: .
V: TRBV10-1
D: TRBD1
length: 16
DNA: TGCGCCAGCAGCGCCTTATCAAGACAGGGGGTCTACGAGCAGTACTTC
CDR3: CASSALSRQGVYEQYF

J: TRBJ2-3
size: .
V: TRBV11-2
D: .
length: 17
DNA: TGTGCCAGCAGCTTCCATCCGTGGCCGTCCCCGGGGGATACGCAGTATTTT
CDR3: CASSFHPWPSPGDTQYF

J: TRBJ2-5
size: once
V: TRBV7-8
D: .
length: 15
DNA: TGTGCCAGCAGCTTAGACGCGAACTTCCAAGAGACCCAGTACTTC
CDR3: CASSLDANFQETQYF

J: TRBJ2-6
size: .
V: TRBV7-8
D: TRBD1
length: 19
DNA: TGTGCCAGCAGCCTTCGGCAACAGGGGGAATCCTCTGGGGCCAACGTCCTGACTTTC
CDR3: CASSLRQQGESSGANVLTF

J: TRBJ1-2
size: .
V: TRBV5-4
D: .
length: 14
DNA: TGTGCCAGCAGCGGGGACAAGGTTAACTATGGCTACACCTTC
CDR3: CASSGDKVNYGYTF

J: TRBJ2-1
size: .
V: TRBV27
D: .
length: 14
DNA: TGTGCCAGCAGAATTACAGGCGGTTACAATGAGCAGTTCTTC
CDR3: CASRITGGYNEQFF

J: TRBJ2-7
size: .
V: TRBV4-1
D: .
length: 14
DNA: TGCGCCAGCAGCCAAGAAGGAAGCACGTACGAGCAGTACTTC
CDR3: CASSQEGSTYEQYF

J: TRBJ1-2
size: .
V: TRBV2
D: .
length: 14
DNA: TGTGCCAGCAGAGGGCGGGGGCCGGGCTATGGCTACACCTTC
CDR3: CASRGRGPGYGYTF

J: TRBJ1-1
size: .
V: TRBV6-6
D: .
length: 14
DNA: TGTGCCAGCAGCCGGGACGGGATGAACACTGAAGCTTTCTTT
CDR3: CASSRDGMNTEAFF

J: TRBJ2-5
size: .
V: TRBV5-4
D: .
length: 14
DNA: TGTGCCAGCAGCTTGGGGGGGTCGGGAGAGACCCAGTACTTC
CDR3: CASSLGGSGETQYF

J: TRBJ2-5
size: .
V: TRBV11-2
D: .
length: 15
DNA: TGTGCCAGCAGCCACAACCCCAGGGTGCAAGAGACCCAGTACTTC
CDR3: CASSHNPRVQETQYF

J: TRBJ2-1
size: once
V: TRBV7-9
D: .
length: 14
DNA: TGTGCCAGCAGCTTAGCGAGTCGGCCCCAGCGCCGGTTCTTC
CDR3: CASSLASRPQRRFF

J: TRBJ2-7
size: .
V: TRBV11-2
D: .
length: 13
DNA: TGTGCCAGCAGCCTCTGGGGGCGGGACGAGCAGTACTTC
CDR3: CASSLWGRDEQYF

J: TRBJ1-1
size: once
V: TRBV7-6
D: .
length: 15
DNA: TGTGCCAGCAGCTTCCTCTCGGACGGGAACACTGAAGCTTTCTTT
CDR3: CASSFLSDGNTEAFF

J: TRBJ2-1
size: .
V: TRBV7-7
D: TRBD2
length: 18
DNA: TGTGCCAGCAGCCCTTGGCCGACTAGCGGGAGCTCCTACAATGAGCAGTTCTTC
CDR3: CASSPWPTSGSSYNEQFF

J: TRBJ2-2
size: few
V: TRBV28
D: .
length: 14
DNA: TGTGCCAGCAGTGTGTTCAGCAACACCGGGGAGCTGTTTTTT
CDR3: CASSVFSNTGELFF

J: TRBJ2-1
size: .
V: TRBV28
D: .
length: 11
DNA: TGTGCCAGCAGCCCTCGGACAGAACAGTTCTTC
CDR3: CASSPRTEQFF

J: TRBJ2-7
size: .
V: TRBV5-4
D: TRBD2
length: 15
DNA: TGTGCCAGCAGCTGGGGACTAGTCGCGATGAACGAGCAGTACTTC
CDR3: CASSWGLVAMNEQYF

J: TRBJ2-7
size: .
V: TRBV28
D: .
length: 11
DNA: TGTGCCAGCAGCCCTGACTACGAGCAGTACTTC
CDR3: CASSPDYEQYF

J: TRBJ2-7
size: .
V: TRBV6-6
D: .
length: 12
DNA: TGTGCCAGCAGGCAGGAGAGCTACGAGCAGTACTTC
CDR3: CASRQESYEQYF

J: TRBJ2-1
size: .
V: TRBV7-2
D: .
length: 15
DNA: TGTGCCAGCAGCTTATACGAGAGCTCCTACAATGAGCAGTTCTTC
CDR3: CASSLYESSYNEQFF

J: TRBJ1-5
size: .
V: TRBV7-9
D: .
length: 13
DNA: TGTGCCAGCAGCCCTGGACTACATCAGCCCCAGCATTTT
CDR3: CASSPGLHQPQHF

J: TRBJ2-5
size: .
V: TRBV15
D: .
length: 14
DNA: TGTGCCACCAGCAGAGATATTCGGGAAGAGACCCAGTACTTC
CDR3: CATSRDIREETQYF

J: TRBJ2-7
size: once
V: TRBV18
D: .
length: 13
DNA: TGTGCCAGCTCACCAACGCGGGGTTACGAGCAGTACTTC
CDR3: CASSPTRGYEQYF